This TCR beta chain is drawn from a study of PD-L1 blockade in urothelial cancer. Documented time point: peripheral blood 6 weeks after treatment start. Repertoires were generated with immunoSEQ multiplex PCR, while TCRdb's copy carries only in-frame clones and drops some. The profile shows roughly 46,000 clones, approximately 85% of them singletons. This sequence was found in a man between 50 and 59 years old with urothelial cancer. The source was PBMCs, collected around atezolizumab (anti-PD-L1) treatment.

CDR3 sequence reads: CASSFGNRNSYEQYF. As DNA, the CDR3 is TGTGCCAGCAGTTTTGGGAACAGGAACTCCTACGAGCAGTACTTC. The chain combines TRBV27 with TRBJ2-7; maybe TRBD1 (5 bases). The CDR3 consists of 15 residues. Germline assignment: CDR1 MNHEY and CDR2 SMNVEV (reference sequence). The V end lost 3 bases, the J end lost 0 bases, and 12 bases lay between the germline ends.